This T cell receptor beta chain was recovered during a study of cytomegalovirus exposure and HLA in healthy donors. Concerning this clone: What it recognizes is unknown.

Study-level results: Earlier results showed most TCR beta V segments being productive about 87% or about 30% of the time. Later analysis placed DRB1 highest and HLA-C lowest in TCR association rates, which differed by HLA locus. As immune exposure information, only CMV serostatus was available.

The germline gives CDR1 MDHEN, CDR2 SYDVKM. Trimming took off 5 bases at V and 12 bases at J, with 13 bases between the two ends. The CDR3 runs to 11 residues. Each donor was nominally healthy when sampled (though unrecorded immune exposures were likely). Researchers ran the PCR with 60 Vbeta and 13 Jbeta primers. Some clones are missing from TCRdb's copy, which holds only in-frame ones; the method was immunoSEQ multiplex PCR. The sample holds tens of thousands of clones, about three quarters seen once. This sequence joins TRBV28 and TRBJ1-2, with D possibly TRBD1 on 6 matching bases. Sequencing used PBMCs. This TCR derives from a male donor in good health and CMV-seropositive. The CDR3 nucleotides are TGTGCCAGCAGTGATACAGGGTGGCACACCTTC. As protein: CASSDTGWHTF.